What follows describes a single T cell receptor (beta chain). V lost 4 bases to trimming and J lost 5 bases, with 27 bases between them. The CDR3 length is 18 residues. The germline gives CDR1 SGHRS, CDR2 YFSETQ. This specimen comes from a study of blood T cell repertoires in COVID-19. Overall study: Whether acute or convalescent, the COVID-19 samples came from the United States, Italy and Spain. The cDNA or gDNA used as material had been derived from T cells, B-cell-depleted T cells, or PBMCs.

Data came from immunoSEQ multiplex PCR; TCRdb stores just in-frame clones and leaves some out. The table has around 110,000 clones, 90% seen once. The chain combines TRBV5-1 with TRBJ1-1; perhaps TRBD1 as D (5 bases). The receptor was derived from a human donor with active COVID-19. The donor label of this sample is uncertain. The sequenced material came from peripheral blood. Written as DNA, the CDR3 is TGCGCCAGCAGCCTCGGCCCCCGAACGCAAGCGGGGGGGACTGAAGCTTTCTTT. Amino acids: CASSLGPRTQAGGTEAFF. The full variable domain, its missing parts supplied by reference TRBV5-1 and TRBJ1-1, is KAGVTQTPRYLIKTRGQQVTLSCSPISGHRSVSWYQQTPGQGLQFLFEYFSETQRNKGNFPGRFSGRQFSNSRSEMNVSTLELGDSALYLCASSLGPRTQAGGTEAFFGQGTRLTVV.